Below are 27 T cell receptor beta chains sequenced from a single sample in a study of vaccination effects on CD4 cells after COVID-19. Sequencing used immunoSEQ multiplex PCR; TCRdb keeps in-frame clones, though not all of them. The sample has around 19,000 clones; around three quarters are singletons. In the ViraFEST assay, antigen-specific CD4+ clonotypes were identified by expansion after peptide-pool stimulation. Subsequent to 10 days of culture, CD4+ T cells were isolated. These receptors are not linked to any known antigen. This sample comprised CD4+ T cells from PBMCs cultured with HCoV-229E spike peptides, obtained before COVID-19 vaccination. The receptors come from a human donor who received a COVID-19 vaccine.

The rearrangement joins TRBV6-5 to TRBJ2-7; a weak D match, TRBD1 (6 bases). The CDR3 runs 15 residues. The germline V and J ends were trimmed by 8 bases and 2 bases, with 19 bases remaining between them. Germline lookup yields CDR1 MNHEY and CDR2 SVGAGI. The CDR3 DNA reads TGTGCCAGCCTCGCCCCAGGGGCACCTACCTACGAGCAGTACTTC. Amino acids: CASLAPGAPTYEQYF.

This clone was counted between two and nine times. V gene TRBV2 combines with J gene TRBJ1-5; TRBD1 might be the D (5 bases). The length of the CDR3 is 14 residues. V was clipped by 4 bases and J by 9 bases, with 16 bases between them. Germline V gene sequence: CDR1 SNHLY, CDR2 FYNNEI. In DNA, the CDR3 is TGTGCCAGCAGTGCAATGGGGGGAACGAGGCCCCAGCATTTT. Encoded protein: CASSAMGGTRPQHF.

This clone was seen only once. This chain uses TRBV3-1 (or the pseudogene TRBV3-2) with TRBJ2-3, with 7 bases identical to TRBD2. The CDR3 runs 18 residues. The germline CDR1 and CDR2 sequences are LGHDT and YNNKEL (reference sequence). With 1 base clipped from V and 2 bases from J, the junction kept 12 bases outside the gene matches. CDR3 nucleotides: TGTGCCAGCAGCCAAGTAATGGGGGGGAGGGGACCCACAGATACGCAGTATTTT. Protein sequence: CASSQVMGGRGPTDTQYF.

The DNA for the CDR3 is TGTGCCAGCAGTGAAGGGACCATTCAAGAGACCCAGTACTTC. Translating gives CASSEGTIQETQYF. The V call is TRBV6-1, the J call TRBJ2-5; D unclear. V was cut by 1 base and J by 2 bases, with 8 bases left in between. The CDR3 totals 14 residues. Germline V gene data show CDR1 as MNHNS and CDR2 as SASEGT.

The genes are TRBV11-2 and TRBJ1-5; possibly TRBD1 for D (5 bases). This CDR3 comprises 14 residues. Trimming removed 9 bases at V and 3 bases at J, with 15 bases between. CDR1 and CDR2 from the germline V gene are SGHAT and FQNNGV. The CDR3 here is CARSVDRHNQPQHF. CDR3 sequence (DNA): TGTGCCAGATCTGTCGACAGACACAATCAGCCCCAGCATTTT.

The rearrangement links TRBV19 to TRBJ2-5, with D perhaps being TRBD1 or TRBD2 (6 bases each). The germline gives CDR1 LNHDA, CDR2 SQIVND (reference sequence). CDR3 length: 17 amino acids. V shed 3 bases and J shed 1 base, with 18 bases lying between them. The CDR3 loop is CASSIPVGGGVQETQYF. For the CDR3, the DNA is TGTGCCAGTAGTATCCCGGTGGGGGGCGGGGTCCAAGAGACCCAGTACTTC.

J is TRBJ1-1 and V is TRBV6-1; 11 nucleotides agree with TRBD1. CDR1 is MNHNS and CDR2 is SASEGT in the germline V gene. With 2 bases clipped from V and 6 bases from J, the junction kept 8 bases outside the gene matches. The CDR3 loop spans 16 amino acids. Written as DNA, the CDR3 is TGTGCCAGCAGTGAAACACCGGGACAGGGGGGCTCTGAAGCTTTCTTT. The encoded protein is CASSETPGQGGSEAFF.

For the CDR3, the DNA is TGTGCCAGCAGGACCCCCCTCAGAGGTACCTATGGCTACACCTTC. It is translated as CASRTPLRGTYGYTF. The chain is built from TRBV6-5 and TRBJ1-2; unclear D gene. Germline V gene data show CDR1 as MNHEY and CDR2 as SVGAGI. V gave up 6 bases and J gave up 4 bases, with 18 bases separating them. The CDR3 is made up of 15 amino acids.

The CDR3 DNA sequence: TGCAGCCTAGTGGGACAGGGCCAAGAGACCCAGTACTTC. Translated, it gives CSLVGQGQETQYF. V is TRBV29-1 and J is TRBJ2-5; TRBD1 matches at 9 bases. Germline-derived CDR1 and CDR2 are SQVTM and ANQGSEA. This CDR3 spans 13 amino acids. J gave up 1 base and V 8 bases, and 5 bases lay outside the gene matches.

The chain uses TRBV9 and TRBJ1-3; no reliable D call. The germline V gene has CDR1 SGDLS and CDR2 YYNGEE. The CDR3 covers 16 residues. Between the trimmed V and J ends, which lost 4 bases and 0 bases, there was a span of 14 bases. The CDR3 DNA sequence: TGTGCCAGCAGCCCAACCACGGGAAGCTCTGGAAACACCATATATTTT. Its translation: CASSPTTGSSGNTIYF.

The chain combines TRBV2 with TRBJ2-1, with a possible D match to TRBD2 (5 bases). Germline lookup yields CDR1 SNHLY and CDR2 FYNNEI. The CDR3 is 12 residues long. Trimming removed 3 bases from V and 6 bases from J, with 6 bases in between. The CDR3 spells CASSEDSNEQFF. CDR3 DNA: TGTGCCAGCAGTGAGGACTCCAATGAGCAGTTCTTC. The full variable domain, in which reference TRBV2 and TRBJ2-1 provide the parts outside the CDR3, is EPEVTQTPSHQVTQMGQEVILRCVPISNHLYFYWYRQILGQKVEFLVSFYNNEISEKSEIFDDQFSVERPDGSNFTLKIRSTKLEDSAMYFCASSEDSNEQFFGPGTRLTVL.

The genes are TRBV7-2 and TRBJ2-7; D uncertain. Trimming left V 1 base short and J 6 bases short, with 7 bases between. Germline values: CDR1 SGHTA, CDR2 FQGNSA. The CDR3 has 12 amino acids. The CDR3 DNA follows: TGTGCCAGCAGCTTAGGTCGTCTCGAGCAGTACTTC. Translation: CASSLGRLEQYF.

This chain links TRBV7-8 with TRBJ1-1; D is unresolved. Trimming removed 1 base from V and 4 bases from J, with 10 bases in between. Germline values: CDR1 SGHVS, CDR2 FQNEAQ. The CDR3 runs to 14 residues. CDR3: CASSLGAWGTEAFF. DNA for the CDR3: TGTGCCAGCAGCTTAGGGGCCTGGGGCACTGAAGCTTTCTTT.

CDR3 in DNA: TGTGCCAGCAGCCCCCGGGACGGAGCCTACGAGCAGTACTTC. It is translated as CASSPRDGAYEQYF. The chain carries TRBV5-4 and TRBJ2-7; D assignment may be TRBD1 or TRBD2 (5 bases each). Germline V gives CDR1 SGHNT, CDR2 YYREEE (reference sequence). The CDR3 consists of 14 residues. With 4 bases removed from V and 2 bases from J, the gap between germline ends came to 13 bases.

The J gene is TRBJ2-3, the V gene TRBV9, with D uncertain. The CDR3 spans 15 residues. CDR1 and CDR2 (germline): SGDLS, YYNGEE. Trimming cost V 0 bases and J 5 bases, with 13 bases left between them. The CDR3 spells CASSVADLSLDTQYF. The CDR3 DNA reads TGTGCCAGCAGCGTAGCCGACCTATCCTTAGATACGCAGTATTTT. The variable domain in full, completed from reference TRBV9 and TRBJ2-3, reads DSGVTQTPKHLITATGQRVTLRCSPRSGDLSVYWYQQSLDQGLQFLIQYYNGEERAKGNILERFSAQQFPDLHSELNLSSLELGDSALYFCASSVADLSLDTQYFGPGTRLTVL.

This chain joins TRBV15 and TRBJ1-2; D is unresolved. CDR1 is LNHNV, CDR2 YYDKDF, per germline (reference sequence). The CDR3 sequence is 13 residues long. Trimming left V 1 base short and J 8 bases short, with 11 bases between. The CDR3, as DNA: TGTGCCACCAGCAGAGTAGGGAGCGGCGGCTACACCTTC. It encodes CATSRVGSGGYTF.

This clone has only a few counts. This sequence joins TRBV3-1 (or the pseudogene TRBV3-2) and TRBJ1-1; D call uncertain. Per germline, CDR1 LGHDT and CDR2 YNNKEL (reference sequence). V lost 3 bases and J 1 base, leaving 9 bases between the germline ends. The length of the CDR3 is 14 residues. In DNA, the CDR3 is TGTGCCAGCAGCCACGGGAGGGAGAACACTGAAGCTTTCTTT. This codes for CASSHGRENTEAFF.

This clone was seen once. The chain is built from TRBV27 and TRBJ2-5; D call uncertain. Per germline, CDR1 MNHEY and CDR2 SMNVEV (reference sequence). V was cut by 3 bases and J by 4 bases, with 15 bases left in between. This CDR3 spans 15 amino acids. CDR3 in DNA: TGTGCCAGCAGTTTTATGCTAGGTTCAATAGAGACCCAGTACTTC. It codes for CASSFMLGSIETQYF.

The chain's CDR3 is CASSSGYAGAGAFF. In DNA form, the CDR3 reads TGTGCCAGCAGCTCCGGGTACGCCGGGGCTGGGGCTTTCTTT. The chain joins TRBV9 to TRBJ1-1, with D possibly being TRBD1 (5 bases). The CDR3 length is 14 residues. Between the trimmed V and J ends, which lost 4 bases and 11 bases, there was a span of 21 bases. In germline, CDR1 is SGDLS, CDR2 YYNGEE.

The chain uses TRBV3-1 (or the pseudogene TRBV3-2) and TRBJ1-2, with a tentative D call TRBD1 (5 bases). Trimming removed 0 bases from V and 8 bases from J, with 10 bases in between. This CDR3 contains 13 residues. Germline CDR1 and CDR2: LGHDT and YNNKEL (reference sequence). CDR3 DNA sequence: TGTGCCAGCAGCCAAGATCGGGGGGTCGGCTACACCTTC. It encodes CASSQDRGVGYTF.

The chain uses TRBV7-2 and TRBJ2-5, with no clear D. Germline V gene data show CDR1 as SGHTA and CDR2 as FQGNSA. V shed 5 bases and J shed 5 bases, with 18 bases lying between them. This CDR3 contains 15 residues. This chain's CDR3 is CASSKNSGEKETQYF. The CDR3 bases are TGTGCCAGCAGCAAAAACTCCGGTGAGAAGGAGACCCAGTACTTC.

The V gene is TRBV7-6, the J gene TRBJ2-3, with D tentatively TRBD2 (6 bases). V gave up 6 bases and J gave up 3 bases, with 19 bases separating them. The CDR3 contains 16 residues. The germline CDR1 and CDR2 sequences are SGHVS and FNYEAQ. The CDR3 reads CASSRRGGQITDTQYF. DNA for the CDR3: TGTGCCAGCAGTCGGCGGGGCGGTCAAATAACAGATACGCAGTATTTT.

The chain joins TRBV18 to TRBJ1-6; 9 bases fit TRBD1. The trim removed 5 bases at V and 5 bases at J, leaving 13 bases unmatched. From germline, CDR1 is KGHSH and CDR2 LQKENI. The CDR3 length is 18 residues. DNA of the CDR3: TGTGCCAGCTCATCATACCCGGGACAGGGAATGAATAATTCACCCCTCCACTTT. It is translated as CASSSYPGQGMNNSPLHF.

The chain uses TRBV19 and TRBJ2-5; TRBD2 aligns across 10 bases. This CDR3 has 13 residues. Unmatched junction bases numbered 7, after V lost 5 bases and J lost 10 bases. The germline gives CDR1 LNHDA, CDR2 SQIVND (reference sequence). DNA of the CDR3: TGTGCCAGTAGTGTCGGGCTAGCGGGAGACCAGTACTTC. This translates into CASSVGLAGDQYF.

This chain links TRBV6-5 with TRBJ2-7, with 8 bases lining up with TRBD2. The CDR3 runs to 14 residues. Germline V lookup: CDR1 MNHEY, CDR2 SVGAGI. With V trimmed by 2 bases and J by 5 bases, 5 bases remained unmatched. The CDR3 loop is CASSYNREGHEQYF. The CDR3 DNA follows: TGTGCCAGCAGTTACAACCGGGAGGGACACGAGCAGTACTTC.

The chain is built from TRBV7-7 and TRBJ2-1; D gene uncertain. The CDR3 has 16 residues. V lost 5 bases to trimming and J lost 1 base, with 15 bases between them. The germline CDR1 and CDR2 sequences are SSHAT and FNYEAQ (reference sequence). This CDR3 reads CASSPGRTISYNEQFF. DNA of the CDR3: TGTGCCAGCAGCCCCGGCCGGACCATTTCCTACAATGAGCAGTTCTTC.

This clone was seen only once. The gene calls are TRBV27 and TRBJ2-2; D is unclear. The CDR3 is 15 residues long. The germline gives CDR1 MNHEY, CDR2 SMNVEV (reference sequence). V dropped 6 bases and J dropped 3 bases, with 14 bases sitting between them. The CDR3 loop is CASRIGRIYTGELFF. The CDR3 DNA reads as TGTGCCAGCAGGATCGGCAGGATCTACACCGGGGAGCTGTTTTTT.